What follows is one T cell receptor beta chain and its context. A few counts support this clonotype. Its antigen is currently not known. No base qualities exist here, and no much larger clone lies one base off it. Libraries were constructed by PCR. The reads were generated on a NextSeq 500. Bulk TCR libraries were made following a previously described method, with the TCR primers given in Table S5. The Qiagen AllPrep DNA/RNA kit was used to purify total RNA. Before any analysis, reads coming from multiple sequencing runs of the same library were combined into one pool. Processing in the source paper ran as follows. Reads were retained only if an exact TCR constant sequence was present, and the retained reads were trimmed to 150 nt and grouped according to their 12-nt molecular barcodes. Reads in each barcode group were sub-clustered using a 15% Levenshtein threshold, and a quality-weighted consensus sequence was built for each RNA molecule. Non-functional sequences were discarded, and so were lower-count sequences lying one edit away from another sequence. Based on fitting two negative binomial distributions, any barcode sub-cluster with under 20% of the maximum read count was discarded. Starting from the raw public reads, TCRdb applied fastp trimming at Q25, assembled clones with MiXCR and retained in-frame beta chains. Merged by CDR3 protein, the rows form single entries marked with the most common genes and DNA. These V and J calls rely on TCRdb rather than the paper's analysis. For this sample there are about 630,000 distinct CDR3 sequences; roughly 23% appear just once. The top ten hold about 0.78% of the sample.

The sample belongs to a study of molecular identifiers for immune sequencing clone quantification (dated by TCRdb to the late 2010s). About the full investigation: For a replicate experiment, RNA from around 20,000 or 100,000 naive CD8 T cells was divided into five aliquots, of which four were sequenced. The study was a methods study using CD8 T cells to benchmark molecular-identifier clustering-based TCR repertoire sequencing (MIDCIRS) and TCR RNA copy counting.

The research as a whole found: Spiked-in Jurkat TCR RNA equal to a single cell's worth was reported to be detectable even within 1,200,000 naive CD8 T cells. When barcode sub-clustering was not used, chimeric consensus sequences inflated TCR diversity, with chimeras reaching as high as 47%. The naive libraries included spiked-in Jurkat TCR RNA (fewer than 11 copies' worth), and this Jurkat TCR RNA is not part of the donor repertoire. Modeling estimated roughly 3.2 recovered TCR RNA copies per cell, compared with about 9.8 by digital PCR, which implies about 32% capture efficiency. Identical TCR molecules sharing a barcode could cause highly expanded clone sizes to be underestimated. In CMV-specific effector cells, clones with more than 20 RNA copies contained over 98% of molecules, whereas in naive cells such clones contained under 1% of molecules.

The CDR3 runs 12 amino acids, cysteine and phenylalanine included. The retained sequence is limited to the CDR3, 36 bases, with the frame set at the first base. At the junction V is shortened by 6 bases and J by 3 bases, with 8 bases in between. Naive CD8 T cell libraries were made from approximately 20,000 to 1,000,000 sorted cells using 10%, 30% or 50% of purified RNA. On a BD FACSAria II, naive CD8 T cells were FACS-sorted as CD8+CD4-CCR7+CD45RA+ and collected into RLT Plus buffer. To test detection sensitivity, Jurkat RNA equal to under 13 TCR copies was added to samples of roughly 19,000-1,100,000 naive CD8 T cells. CD8 T cells were enriched with RosetteSep CD8+ T Cell Enrichment Cocktail and Ficoll-Paque, followed by ACK red cell lysis.

This TCR came from a human donor in good health. Some libraries in this study had Jurkat cell RNA spiked in. Sequenced: naive CD8+ T cells from blood, with Jurkat cell RNA spiked in. In light of the paper, this sample's cell subset or site label describes: FACS-sorted CD8+CD4-CCR7+CD45RA+ naive T cells. The V and J segments used are TRBV12-3 or TRBV12-4 and TRBJ1-2, with no confidently assigned D gene. The CDR3 corresponds to CASSGNDYGYTF. The nucleotide sequence reads TGTGCCAGCAGCGGTAATGACTATGGCTACACCTTC.